This is a list of T cell receptor beta chains from one sample in a study of blood T cell repertoires in COVID-19. The data were produced by immunoSEQ multiplex PCR, yet TCRdb's version contains in-frame clones alone and is incomplete. The sample yields 220,000 or so clones, around four fifths seen once. Sequenced sample: peripheral blood. The receptors shown here come from a man aged 30 to 45 with active or convalescent COVID-19. Each CDR3 is given with its conserved first and last residue. A D gene is named only where the DNA matches it firmly. Rows may omit the clone size; those that give it use once, few, many or a size class.

TRBV4-3,.,TRBJ1-1,.,TGCGCCAGCAGGACCACAGTGGTCGGACATGCTTTCTTT,CASRTTVVGHAFF
TRBV5-1,TRBD1,TRBJ1-3,.,TGCGCCAGCAGCTTGGTGCAGGGGGCAGGGAACACCATATATTTT,CASSLVQGAGNTIYF
TRBV7-8,.,TRBJ1-3,.,TGTGCCAGCAGCTTCCACAGTTCTGGAAACACCATATATTTT,CASSFHSSGNTIYF
TRBV18,.,TRBJ2-1,once,TGTGCCAGCTCGCGGGGTGGGCTATACGAGCAGTTCTTC,CASSRGGLYEQFF
TRBV30,.,TRBJ1-2,.,TGTGCCTGGAGAAAAGTTGGCAGGGGCCATGGCTACACCTTC,CAWRKVGRGHGYTF
TRBV11-2,.,TRBJ1-1,.,TGTGCCAGCAGCTTAGGAGTCAGGGCCGACGCTTTCTTT,CASSLGVRADAFF
TRBV5-1,TRBD1,TRBJ1-1,few,TGCGCCAGCAGCTTGACTAGGACAGGGGGGACTGAAGCTTTCTTT,CASSLTRTGGTEAFF
TRBV6-5,.,TRBJ1-2,.,TGTGCCAGCAGTACATCGACTGGGGGCAACTATGGCTACACCTTC,CASSTSTGGNYGYTF
TRBV3-1/TRBV3-2,.,TRBJ1-6,.,TGTGCCAGCAGCCAGAGGGCGGACTATAATTCACCCCTCCACTTT,CASSQRADYNSPLHF
TRBV5-6,.,TRBJ1-3,.,TGTGCCAGCAGCTCACAGGGTACTGGAAACACCATATATTTT,CASSSQGTGNTIYF
TRBV12-3/TRBV12-4,.,TRBJ2-1,.,TGTGCCAGCAGTTTAACGGGTTTGAATGAGCAGTTCTTC,CASSLTGLNEQFF
TRBV6-5,.,TRBJ1-2,few,TGTGCCAGCAGTCCCCAGGGGATAAGCTATGGCTACACCTTC,CASSPQGISYGYTF
TRBV30,.,TRBJ1-5,.,TGTGCCTGGAGTCGGGGTGACAATCAGCCCCAGCATTTT,CAWSRGDNQPQHF
TRBV7-2,.,TRBJ1-5,.,TGTGCCAGCAGCCAGGGCAATCAGCCCCAGCATTTT,CASSQGNQPQHF
TRBV6-5,.,TRBJ2-4,.,TGTGCCAGTTGCCGTCAACAACAGGCCAAAAACATTCAGTACTTC,CASCRQQQAKNIQYF
TRBV9,TRBD1,TRBJ2-7,.,TGTGCCAGCACCCGGGGTAGGGGACAGGGGGTTGACGAGCAGTACTTC,CASTRGRGQGVDEQYF
TRBV5-1,.,TRBJ2-1,.,TGCGCCAGCAGCTTGCGTCGGGAGCGATTCTACAATGAGCAGTTCTTC,CASSLRRERFYNEQFF
TRBV28,TRBD1,TRBJ1-5,.,TGTGCCAGCAGTTTTCTTGGACAGGGGGATCAGCCCCAGCATTTT,CASSFLGQGDQPQHF
TRBV28,.,TRBJ1-5,.,TGTGCCAGCAGTTTAGGAGGGGGGGCCTATCAGCCCCAGCATTTT,CASSLGGGAYQPQHF
TRBV3-1/TRBV3-2,.,TRBJ1-2,.,TGTGCCAGCAGCGCCGAACAGGGCCATCCTAACTATGGCTACACCTTC,CASSAEQGHPNYGYTF
TRBV27,TRBD2,TRBJ2-1,.,TGTGCCAGCAGTTTAACTGGGACTAGCGGGAGGCGGCAGTTCTTC,CASSLTGTSGRRQFF
TRBV28,TRBD1,TRBJ1-6,.,TGTGCCAGCAGCTACCCGAGGGCAGGGGGTAATTCACCCCTCCACTTT,CASSYPRAGGNSPLHF
TRBV7-6,TRBD2,TRBJ2-7,.,TGTGCCAGCAGCCTAGATAGCGGGGGGGCCTACGAGCAGTACTTC,CASSLDSGGAYEQYF
TRBV27,TRBD2,TRBJ2-3,once,TGTGCCAGCAGTCCCTCGATCCCACTAGCGGGGTACACAGATACGCAGTATTTT,CASSPSIPLAGYTDTQYF
TRBV19,TRBD1,TRBJ1-2,.,TGTGCCAGTAGTCGGAGGGACAGCCGGCAAAACTATGGCTACACCTTC,CASSRRDSRQNYGYTF
TRBV7-2,TRBD1,TRBJ1-2,.,TGTGCCAGCAGCTTATCGGGACAGGCCTATGGCTACACCTTC,CASSLSGQAYGYTF
TRBV19,TRBD1,TRBJ2-6,.,TGTGCCGCGTCAGGGACAGGGGGGTCTGGGGCCAACGTCCTGACTTTC,CAASGTGGSGANVLTF